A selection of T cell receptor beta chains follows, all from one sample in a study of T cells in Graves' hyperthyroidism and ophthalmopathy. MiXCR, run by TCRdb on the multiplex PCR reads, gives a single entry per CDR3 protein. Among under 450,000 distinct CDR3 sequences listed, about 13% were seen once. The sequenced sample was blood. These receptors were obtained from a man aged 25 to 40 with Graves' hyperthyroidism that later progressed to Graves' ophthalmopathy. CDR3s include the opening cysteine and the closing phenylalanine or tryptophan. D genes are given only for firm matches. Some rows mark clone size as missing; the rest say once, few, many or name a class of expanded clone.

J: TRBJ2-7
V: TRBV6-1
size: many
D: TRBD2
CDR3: CASQRGAGGLDEQYF
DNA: TGTGCCAGCCAGCGAGGTGCGGGGGGGCTGGACGAGCAGTACTTC

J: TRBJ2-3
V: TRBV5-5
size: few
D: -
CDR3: CASSTGTTLLLEYF
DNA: TGTGCCAGCAGCACCGGGACCACCCTGTTATTGGAGTATTTT

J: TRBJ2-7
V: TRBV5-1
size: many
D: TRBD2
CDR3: CASSLAGGVTYEQYF
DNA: TGCGCCAGCAGCTTGGCCGGGGGGGTGACCTACGAGCAGTACTTC

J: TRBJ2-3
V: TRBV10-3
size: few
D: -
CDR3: CAISPGGTDTQYF
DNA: TGTGCCATCAGTCCAGGGGGCACAGATACGCAGTATTTT

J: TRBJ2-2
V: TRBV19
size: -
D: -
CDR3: CASSMAEFNTGELFF
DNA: TGTGCCAGTAGTATGGCGGAATTCAACACCGGGGAGCTGTTTTTT

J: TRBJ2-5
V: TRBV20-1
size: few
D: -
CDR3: CSARRGGGLETQYF
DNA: TGCAGTGCTAGACGTGGGGGGGGCTTAGAGACCCAGTACTTC

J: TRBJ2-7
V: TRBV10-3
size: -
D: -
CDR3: CAISEPGVPSYEQYF
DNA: TGTGCCATCAGTGAGCCAGGGGTCCCCTCCTACGAGCAGTACTTC

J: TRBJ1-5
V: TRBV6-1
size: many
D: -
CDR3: CASSPLGRAQPQHF
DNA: TGTGCCAGCAGCCCTTTGGGCAGGGCCCAGCCCCAGCATTTT

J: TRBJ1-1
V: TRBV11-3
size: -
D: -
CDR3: CASRRGRQMNTEAFF
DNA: TGTGCCAGCAGGAGGGGACGGCAGATGAACACTGAAGCTTTCTTT

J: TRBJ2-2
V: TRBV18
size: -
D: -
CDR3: CASSPPKSTGELFF
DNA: TGTGCCAGCTCACCACCGAAGAGCACCGGGGAGCTGTTTTTT

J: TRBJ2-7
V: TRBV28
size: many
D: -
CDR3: CASSLPKAGTVPYEQYF
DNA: TGTGCCAGCAGTTTACCAAAGGCAGGGACGGTTCCCTACGAGCAGTACTTC

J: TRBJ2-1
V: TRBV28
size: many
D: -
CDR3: CASSKDTGGYNEQFF
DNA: TGTGCCAGCAGTAAGGATACCGGGGGCTACAATGAGCAGTTCTTC

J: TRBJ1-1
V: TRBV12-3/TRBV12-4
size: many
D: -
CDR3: CASSPGAGGTEAFF
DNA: TGTGCCAGCAGTCCCGGGGCGGGGGGGACTGAAGCTTTCTTT

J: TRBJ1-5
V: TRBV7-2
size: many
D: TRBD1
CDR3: CASSLTGDGNQPQHF
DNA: TGTGCCAGCAGCTTAACAGGGGATGGCAATCAGCCCCAGCATTTT

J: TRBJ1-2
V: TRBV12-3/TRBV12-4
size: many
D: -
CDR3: CASTSNGLGGYTF
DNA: TGTGCCAGCACTAGCAACGGGCTGGGAGGCTACACCTTC

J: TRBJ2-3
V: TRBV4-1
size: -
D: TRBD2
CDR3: CASSEDIAGGYTSTDTQYF
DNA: TGCGCCAGCAGCGAAGATATAGCGGGGGGTTACACTAGCACAGATACGCAGTATTTT

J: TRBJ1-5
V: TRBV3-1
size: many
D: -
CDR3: CASSQDTGEQPQHF
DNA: TGTGCCAGCAGCCAAGATACGGGGGAACAGCCCCAGCATTTT

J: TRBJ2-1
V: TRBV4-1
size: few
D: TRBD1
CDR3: CASTGTGEVEQFF
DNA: TGCGCCAGCACCGGGACAGGGGAGGTTGAGCAGTTCTTC

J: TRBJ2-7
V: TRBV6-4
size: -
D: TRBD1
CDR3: CASSDTEDRVFPYEQYF
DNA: TGTGCCAGCAGTGACACCGAGGACAGGGTGTTTCCCTACGAGCAGTACTTC

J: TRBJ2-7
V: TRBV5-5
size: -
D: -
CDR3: CAGSFGGLGEQYF
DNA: TGTGCCGGCAGCTTCGGGGGGCTGGGTGAGCAGTACTTC

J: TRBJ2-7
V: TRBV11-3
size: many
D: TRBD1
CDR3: CASSDTLGQGLYEQYF
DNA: TGTGCCAGCAGCGATACTCTGGGACAGGGGCTCTACGAGCAGTACTTC

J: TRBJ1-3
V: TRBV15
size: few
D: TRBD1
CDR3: CATSRGDSLYSGNTIYF
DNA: TGTGCCACCAGCAGGGGGGACAGTCTTTACTCTGGAAACACCATATATTTT

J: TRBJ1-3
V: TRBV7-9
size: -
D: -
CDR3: CASSEDGPNTIYF
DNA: TGTGCCAGCAGCGAAGACGGCCCGAACACCATATATTTT

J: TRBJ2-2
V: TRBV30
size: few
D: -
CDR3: CAQNREIGELFF
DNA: TGTGCCCAAAACAGGGAAATCGGGGAGCTGTTTTTT

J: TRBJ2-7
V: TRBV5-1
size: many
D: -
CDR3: CASSLRDSRSYEQYF
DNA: TGCGCCAGCAGCCTCCGGGACTCCAGGTCCTACGAGCAGTACTTC

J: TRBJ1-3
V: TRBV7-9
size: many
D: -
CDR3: CASSPRTRYPTSGNTIYF
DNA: TGTGCCAGCAGCCCACGGACCCGCTACCCAACCTCTGGAAACACCATATATTTT

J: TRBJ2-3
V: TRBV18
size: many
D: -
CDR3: CASSNGVTDTQYF
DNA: TGTGCCAGCTCCAACGGGGTCACAGATACGCAGTATTTT

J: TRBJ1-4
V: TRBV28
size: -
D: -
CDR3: CASSLTDLNEKLFF
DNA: TGTGCCAGCAGTTTAACGGATCTCAATGAAAAACTGTTTTTT

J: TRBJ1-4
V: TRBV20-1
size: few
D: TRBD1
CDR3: CSAKQGATNEKLFF
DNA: TGCAGTGCAAAGCAGGGGGCTACTAATGAAAAACTGTTTTTT

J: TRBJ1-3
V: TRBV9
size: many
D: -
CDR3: CASSVELSGSGNTIYF
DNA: TGTGCCAGCAGCGTAGAGTTGTCGGGCTCTGGAAACACCATATATTTT

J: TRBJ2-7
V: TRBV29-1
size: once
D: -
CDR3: CSVDQGGRSYEQYF
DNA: TGCAGCGTTGACCAGGGGGGAAGATCCTACGAGCAGTACTTC

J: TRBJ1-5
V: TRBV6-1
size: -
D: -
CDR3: CASSGQGLYQPQHF
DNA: TGTGCCAGCAGTGGTCAGGGCCTGTATCAGCCCCAGCATTTT

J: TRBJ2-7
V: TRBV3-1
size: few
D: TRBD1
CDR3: CASSQVGDRVYEQYF
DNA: TGTGCCAGCAGCCAAGTGGGGGACAGGGTCTACGAGCAGTACTTC

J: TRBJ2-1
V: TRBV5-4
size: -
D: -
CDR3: CASSSHYNEQFF
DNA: TGTGCCAGCAGCTCCCACTACAATGAGCAGTTCTTC

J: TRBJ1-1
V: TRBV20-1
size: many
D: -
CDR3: CSATTGGTEAFF
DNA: TGCAGTGCTACTACAGGTGGAACTGAAGCTTTCTTT

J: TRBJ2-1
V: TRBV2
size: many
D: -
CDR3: CASSRQEVVGNEQFF
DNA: TGTGCCAGCAGTCGCCAGGAGGTGGTGGGCAATGAGCAGTTCTTC

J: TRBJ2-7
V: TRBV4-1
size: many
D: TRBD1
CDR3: CASSQPGTGNYEQYF
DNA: TGCGCCAGCAGCCAGCCCGGGACAGGGAACTACGAGCAGTACTTC

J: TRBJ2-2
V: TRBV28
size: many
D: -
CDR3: CASRIQGFTGELFF
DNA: TGTGCCAGCAGGATACAGGGTTTTACCGGGGAGCTGTTTTTT

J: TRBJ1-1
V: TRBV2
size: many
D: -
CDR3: CASSPRSQGKKNTEAFF
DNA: TGTGCCAGCAGCCCTCGTTCCCAAGGTAAAAAGAACACTGAAGCTTTCTTT

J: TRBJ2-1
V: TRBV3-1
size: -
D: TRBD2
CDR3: CASSQHPGTSLNEQFF
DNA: TGTGCCAGCAGCCAACATCCTGGGACTAGCCTCAATGAGCAGTTCTTC

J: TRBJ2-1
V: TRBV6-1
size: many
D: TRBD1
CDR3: CASSPTGTAPHEQFF
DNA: TGTGCCAGCAGCCCAACCGGGACAGCACCCCATGAGCAGTTCTTC

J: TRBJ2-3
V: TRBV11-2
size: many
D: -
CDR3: CASSRQDSTDTQYF
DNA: TGTGCCAGCAGCCGACAGGATAGCACAGATACGCAGTATTTT

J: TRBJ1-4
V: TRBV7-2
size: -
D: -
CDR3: CASSSQAGEKLFF
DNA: TGTGCCAGCAGCTCGCAAGCGGGGGAAAAACTGTTTTTT

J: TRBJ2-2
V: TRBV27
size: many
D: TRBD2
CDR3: CASSPLPSGGPYTGELFF
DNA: TGTGCCAGCAGTCCCCTACCTAGCGGGGGGCCTTACACCGGGGAGCTGTTTTTT

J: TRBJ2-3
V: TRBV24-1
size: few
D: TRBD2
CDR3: CATRGAGGTDTQYF
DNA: TGTGCCACCAGGGGAGCGGGGGGCACAGATACGCAGTATTTT

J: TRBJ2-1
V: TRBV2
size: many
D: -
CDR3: CASSDRLGRRGHEQFF
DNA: TGTGCCAGCAGTGACCGACTGGGACGGAGAGGGCATGAGCAGTTCTTC

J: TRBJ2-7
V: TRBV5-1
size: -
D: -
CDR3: CASSARTDRVHEQYF
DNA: TGCGCCAGCAGCGCACGGACAGATCGTGTCCACGAGCAGTACTTC

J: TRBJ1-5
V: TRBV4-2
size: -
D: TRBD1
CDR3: CASSQEGTGRNQPQHF
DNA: TGTGCCAGCAGCCAAGAAGGGACAGGGAGGAATCAGCCCCAGCATTTT

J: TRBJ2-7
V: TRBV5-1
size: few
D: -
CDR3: CASLGPGLGEQYF
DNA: TGCGCCAGCCTTGGTCCAGGGTTGGGCGAGCAGTACTTC

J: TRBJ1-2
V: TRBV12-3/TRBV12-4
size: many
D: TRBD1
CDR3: CASSLPRQGNYGYTF
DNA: TGTGCCAGCAGTTTACCGAGACAGGGTAACTATGGCTACACCTTC

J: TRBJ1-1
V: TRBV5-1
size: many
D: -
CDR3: CASSLAGGSMLNTEAFF
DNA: TGCGCCAGCAGCTTGGCGGGGGGTTCCATGTTGAACACTGAAGCTTTCTTT

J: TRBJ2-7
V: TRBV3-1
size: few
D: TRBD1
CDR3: CASSHRQGAWAYEQYF
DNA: TGTGCCAGCAGCCACCGACAGGGGGCATGGGCCTACGAGCAGTACTTC

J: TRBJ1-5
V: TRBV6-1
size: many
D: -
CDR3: CASSPVGVGNQPQHF
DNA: TGTGCCAGCAGTCCGGTGGGGGTTGGCAATCAGCCCCAGCATTTT

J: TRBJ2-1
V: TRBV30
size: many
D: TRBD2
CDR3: CAWSVLAGGSNEQFF
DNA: TGTGCCTGGAGTGTACTTGCGGGGGGTAGCAATGAGCAGTTCTTC

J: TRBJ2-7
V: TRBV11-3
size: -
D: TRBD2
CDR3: CASSLLPGGDYEQYF
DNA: TGTGCCAGCAGTTTATTACCGGGGGGGGACTACGAGCAGTACTTC